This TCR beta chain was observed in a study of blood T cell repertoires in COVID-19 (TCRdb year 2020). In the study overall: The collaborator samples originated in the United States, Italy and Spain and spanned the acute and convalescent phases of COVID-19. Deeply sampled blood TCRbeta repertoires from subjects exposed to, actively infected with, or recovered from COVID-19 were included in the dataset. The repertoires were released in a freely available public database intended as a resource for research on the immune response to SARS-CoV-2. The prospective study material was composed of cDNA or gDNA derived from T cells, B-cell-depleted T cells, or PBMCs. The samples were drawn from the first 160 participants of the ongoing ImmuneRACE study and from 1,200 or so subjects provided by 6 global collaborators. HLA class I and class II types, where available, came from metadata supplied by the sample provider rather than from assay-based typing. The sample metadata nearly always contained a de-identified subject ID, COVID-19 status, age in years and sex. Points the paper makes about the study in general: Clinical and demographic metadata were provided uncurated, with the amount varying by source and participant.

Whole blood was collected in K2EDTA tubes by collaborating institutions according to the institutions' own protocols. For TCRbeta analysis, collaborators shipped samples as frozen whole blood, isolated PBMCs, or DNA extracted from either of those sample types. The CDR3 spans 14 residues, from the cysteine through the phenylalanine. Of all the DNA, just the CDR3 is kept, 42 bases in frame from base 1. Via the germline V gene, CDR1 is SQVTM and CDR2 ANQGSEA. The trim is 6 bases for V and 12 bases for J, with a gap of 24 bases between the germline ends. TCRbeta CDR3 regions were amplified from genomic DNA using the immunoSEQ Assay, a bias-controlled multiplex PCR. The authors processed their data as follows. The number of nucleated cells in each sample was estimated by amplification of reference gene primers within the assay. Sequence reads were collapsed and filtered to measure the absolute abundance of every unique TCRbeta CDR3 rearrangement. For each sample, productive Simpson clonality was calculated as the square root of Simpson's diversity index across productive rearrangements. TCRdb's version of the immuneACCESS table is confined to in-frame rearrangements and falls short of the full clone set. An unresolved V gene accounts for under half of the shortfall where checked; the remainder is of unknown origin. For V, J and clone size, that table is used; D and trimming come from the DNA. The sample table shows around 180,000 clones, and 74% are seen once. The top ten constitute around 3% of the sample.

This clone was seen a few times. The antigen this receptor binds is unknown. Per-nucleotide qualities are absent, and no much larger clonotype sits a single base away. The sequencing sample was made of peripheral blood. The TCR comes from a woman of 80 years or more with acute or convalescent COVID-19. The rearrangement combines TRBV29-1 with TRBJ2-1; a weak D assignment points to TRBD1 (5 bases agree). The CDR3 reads CSVQILLLHQGQFF. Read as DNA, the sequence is TGCAGCGTCCAAATACTTTTACTTCATCAGGGGCAGTTCTTC.